This T cell receptor beta chain was recorded in a study of T-cell memory formation after mild COVID-19. About the study: Clusters of TCRs were largely donor specific.

The 5'RACE method, run with constant-segment primers, produced TCR alpha and TCR beta cDNA libraries (carrying sample barcodes and UMIs). Via MiXCR, TCRdb re-called the 5' RACE reads, giving one row per CDR3 protein. Of 500,000 to 550,000 distinct CDR3 sequences detected, just over 20% appear once; the ten largest clones hold approximately 12%. Only a few counts were recorded for this clonotype. CDR1 is DFQATT and CDR2 is SNEGSKA in the germline V gene (reference sequence). This CDR3 has 13 residues. V was pared by 7 bases and J by 3 bases, with 4 bases of the junction left unmatched. This receptor was taken from an adult woman who had mild COVID-19 (a few samples of this study predate the infection). Cell type and time point are not known. The chain carries TRBV20-1 and TRBJ1-1; 11 bases map to TRBD1. The specimen sequenced was PBMCs or a T cell subset sorted from them (not recorded which). CDR3 region: CSGPGQGDTEAFF. DNA of the CDR3: TGCAGTGGACCGGGACAGGGGGACACTGAAGCTTTCTTT.